Following are 10 T cell receptor beta chains from one sample sequenced in a study of vaccination effects on CD4 cells after COVID-19. Which antigens these TCRs recognize remains unknown. The table came from immunoSEQ multiplex PCR; TCRdb's copy has only in-frame clones and leaves some out. Of roughly 31,000 clones in the sample, 70% are singletons; the top ten hold 3.8%. Upon completion of 10 to 11 days in culture, CD4+ T cells were isolated. The material sequenced was CD4+ T cells from PBMCs cultured without peptide, taken before COVID-19 vaccination. The source is a human donor who received a COVID-19 vaccine.

The sample holds a few counts of this clone. The chain links TRBV3-1 (or the pseudogene TRBV3-2) to TRBJ2-5, with D perhaps matching TRBD2 (6 bases). The length of the CDR3 is 16 residues. The V and J ends lost 3 bases and 5 bases respectively, with 19 bases between them. Per the germline V gene, CDR1 is LGHDT and CDR2 is YNNKEL (reference sequence). The CDR3, as DNA: TGTGCCAGCAGCCAGAATCTACTAGCCCCAGGGGAGACCCAGTACTTC. This gives the protein CASSQNLLAPGETQYF.

This chain connects TRBV6-5 to TRBJ2-7, with unresolved D. Germline V gene data show CDR1 as MNHEY and CDR2 as SVGAGI. Trimming took off 4 bases at V and 3 bases at J, with 13 bases between the two ends. The CDR3 length is 14 residues. CDR3 sequence (DNA): TGTGCCAGCAGTTCCGGAACACGATTCTACGAGCAGTACTTC. It specifies CASSSGTRFYEQYF.

The rearrangement joins TRBV6-5 to TRBJ2-3; maybe TRBD1 (5 bases). This CDR3 contains 11 residues. CDR1 is MNHEY, CDR2 SVGAGI, per germline. With 7 bases removed from V and 5 bases from J, the gap between germline ends came to 7 bases. CDR3 sequence (DNA): TGTGCCAGCAAAAGGGGAGATACGCAGTATTTT. This translates into CASKRGDTQYF.

The chain recombines TRBV6-1 with TRBJ1-2; tentatively, D is TRBD1 (6 bases). This CDR3 is 14 amino acids long. CDR1 is MNHNS, CDR2 SASEGT, per germline. V lost 1 base, J lost 2 bases, and 8 bases lay in between. The CDR3 sequence: CASSEGRGNYGYTF. The DNA for the CDR3 is TGTGCCAGCAGTGAAGGCAGGGGCAACTATGGCTACACCTTC.

The chain links TRBV13 to TRBJ1-2; D ambiguous. The CDR3 contains 13 residues. Trimming cost V 0 bases and J 6 bases, with 8 bases left between them. Per the germline V gene, CDR1 is PRHDT and CDR2 is FYEKMQ (reference sequence). The CDR3 DNA reads as TGTGCCAGCAGCTTAGGGACGGCGGATGGCTACACCTTC. It codes for CASSLGTADGYTF. Together with reference TRBV13 and TRBJ1-2, the CDR3 gives the full variable domain: AAGVIQSPRHLIKEKRETATLKCYPIPRHDTVYWYQQGPGQDPQFLISFYEKMQSDKGSIPDRFSAQQFSDYHSELNMSSLELGDSALYFCASSLGTADGYTFGSGTRLTVV.

CDR3 bases: TGTGCCAGCAGACAGTCAGGGGTTAGCACAGATACGCAGTATTTT. The encoded protein is CASRQSGVSTDTQYF. V usage is TRBV5-6 and J usage is TRBJ2-3; possibly TRBD1 for D (6 bases). CDR3 length: 15 residues. Trimming took off 5 bases at V and 0 bases at J, with 13 bases between the two ends. Germline CDR1 is SGHDT and CDR2 is YYEEEE.

This chain connects TRBV18 to TRBJ2-7; TRBD1 aligns across 8 bases. J was trimmed by 6 bases and V by 3 bases; bases with no gene match: 19. Germline values: CDR1 KGHSH, CDR2 LQKENI. CDR3 length: 18 amino acids. The CDR3 DNA reads TGTGCCAGCTCACCGTTCTTAAGACAGGGGACGCTCTACTCCGAGCAGTACTTC. Protein sequence: CASSPFLRQGTLYSEQYF.

The chain is built from TRBV6-5 and TRBJ2-7, with 7 bases matching TRBD2. With V trimmed by 6 bases and J by 0 bases, 2 bases remained unmatched. From germline, CDR1 is MNHEY and CDR2 SVGAGI. This CDR3 is 13 amino acids long. CDR3 coding DNA: TGTGCCAGCAGCAGGGACTACTCCTACGAGCAGTACTTC. Translating gives CASSRDYSYEQYF.

The CDR3 DNA sequence: TGTGCCAGCAGGACCGACACAGATACGCAGTATTTT. As protein: CASRTDTDTQYF. The chain has TRBV2 and TRBJ2-3; D call uncertain. Trimming removed 6 bases from V and 2 bases from J, with 6 bases in between. Germline CDR1 SNHLY, CDR2 FYNNEI. This CDR3 comprises 12 residues.

This chain connects TRBV4-1 to TRBJ1-1; 7 nucleotides align to TRBD1. The trim removed 3 bases at V and 0 bases at J, leaving 4 bases unmatched. CDR1 and CDR2 from the germline V gene are MGHRA and YSYEKL. CDR3 length: 15 residues. The CDR3 reads CASSHLGQMNTEAFF. The CDR3 coding sequence is TGCGCCAGCAGCCACTTGGGACAGATGAACACTGAAGCTTTCTTT.